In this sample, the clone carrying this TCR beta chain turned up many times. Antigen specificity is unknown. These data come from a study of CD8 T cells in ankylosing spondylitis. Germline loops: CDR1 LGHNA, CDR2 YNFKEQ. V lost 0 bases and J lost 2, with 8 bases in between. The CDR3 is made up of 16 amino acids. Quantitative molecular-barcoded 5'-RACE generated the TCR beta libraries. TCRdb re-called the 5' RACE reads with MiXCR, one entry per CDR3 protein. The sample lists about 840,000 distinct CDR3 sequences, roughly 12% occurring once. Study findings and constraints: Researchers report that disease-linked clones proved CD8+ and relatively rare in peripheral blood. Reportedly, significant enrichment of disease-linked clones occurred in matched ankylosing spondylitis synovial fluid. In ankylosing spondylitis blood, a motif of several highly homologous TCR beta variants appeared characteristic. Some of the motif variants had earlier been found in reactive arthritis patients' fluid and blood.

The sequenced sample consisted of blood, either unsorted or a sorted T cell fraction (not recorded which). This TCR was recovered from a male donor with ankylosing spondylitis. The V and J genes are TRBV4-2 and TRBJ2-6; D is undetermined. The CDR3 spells CASSQDLRAGANVLTF. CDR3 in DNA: TGTGCCAGCAGCCAAGATCTTCGAGCTGGGGCCAACGTCCTGACTTTC.